This T cell receptor beta chain was sequenced for a study of shared clonotypes between healthy human individuals. As defined, naive CD8 cells were CD45RO-negative and positively selected for CCR7, with terminally differentiated effector memory CD45RA+ cells excluded. From germline, CDR1 is MRHNA and CDR2 SNTAGT. V lost 1 base and J 6 bases, leaving 12 bases between the germline ends. The CDR3 extends over 15 amino acids. Here immunoSEQ multiplex PCR was the method, and the copy in TCRdb shows in-frame clones only, minus some. This table has about 2.1 million clones, 85% to 95% appearing once. Sequencing was done on a sample of naive CD8+ T cells from PBMCs. The V call is TRBV6-4, the J call TRBJ2-2, with a weak D call TRBD1 (6 bases). This TCR derives from a man aged 18 to 30 in good health. Some clones in this sample may be carry-over from other donors' samples. CDR3 nucleotide sequence: TGTGCCAGCAGTGACTTTCACAGGGTCCCCGGGGAGCTGTTTTTT. Its protein product is CASSDFHRVPGELFF.